This passage covers 25 T cell receptor beta chains from one sample sequenced in a study of T-cell reconstitution after alpha-beta-depleted transplantation in children. As it was prepared, the TCRbeta library received unique molecular identifiers. Each CDR3 protein gets one entry after TCRdb re-called the PCR reads with MiXCR. The profile shows approximately 500,000 distinct CDR3 sequences, over 9.5% of them singletons. The sample here was PBMCs, taken before TCRalphabeta/CD19-depleted stem cell transplant. These receptors came from a child aged 2 to 10 with inherited bone marrow failure, due to receive a stem cell transplant.

The chain joins TRBV23-1 to TRBJ2-5; perhaps TRBD2 as D (6 bases). TRBV23-1 falls under the ORF class, with uncertain function. V dropped 0 bases and J dropped 3 bases, with 11 bases sitting between them. The CDR3 is 15 amino acids. This CDR3 is CASSQSGGGEETQYF. The DNA for the CDR3 is TGCGCCAGCAGTCAATCCGGTGGAGGGGAAGAGACCCAGTACTTC.

This clonotype was detected many times. The rearrangement uses TRBV15 and TRBJ2-7; D perhaps matches TRBD1 (6 bases). The CDR3 totals 13 residues. Trimming took 5 bases from V and 3 from J, leaving 11 bases between them. Per germline, CDR1 LNHNV and CDR2 YYDKDF (reference sequence). CDR3 residues: CATSLRQDYEQYF. The CDR3 region has the DNA TGTGCCACCAGCTTAAGACAGGACTACGAGCAGTACTTC.

This clonotype was seen only a few times. The rearrangement links TRBV30 to TRBJ1-4; a weak D match, TRBD1 (5 bases). Germline values: CDR1 GTSNPN, CDR2 SVGIG (reference sequence). V was shortened by 3 bases and J by 6 bases, with 17 bases between the two germline ends. There are 15 residues in the CDR3. The CDR3 bases are TGTGCCTGGAGGGGGGTGACGACTAAATATGAAAAACTGTTTTTT. This codes for CAWRGVTTKYEKLFF.

This clonotype was detected many times. The chain recombines TRBV5-1 with TRBJ2-7, with TRBD2 identical over 9 bases. Looked up from germline, CDR1 is SGHRS and CDR2 is YFSETQ. This CDR3 is built from 15 residues. The junction had 4 bases not matched to a gene; V was cut back by 2 bases and J by 1 base. CDR3 amino acids: CASSFSSGMSYEQYF. For the CDR3, the DNA is TGCGCCAGCAGCTTTTCTAGCGGGATGTCCTACGAGCAGTACTTC.

This clonotype was recorded a few times. The chain has TRBV10-3 and TRBJ2-1; D assignment may be TRBD1 or TRBD2 (5 bases each). In germline, CDR1 is ENHRY, CDR2 SYGVKD. Between the trimmed V and J ends, which lost 8 bases and 10 bases, there was a span of 15 bases. The CDR3 is 12 residues long. Here the CDR3 DNA reads TGTGCCATCCGAGAATTCGGGACCGAGCAGTTCTTC. Translating gives CAIREFGTEQFF.

A remark on this clonotype: This may stem from a read error, because a much larger clone lies one nucleotide away. The V and J genes are TRBV5-4 and TRBJ2-1; D is unclear. Germline lookup yields CDR1 SGHNT and CDR2 YYREEE (reference sequence). The V gene lost 0 bases and the J gene lost 7 bases, with 8 bases spanning the gap. This CDR3 region has 13 residues. This chain's CDR3 is CASSLAVKNEQFF. The CDR3 nucleotides read TGTGCCAGCAGCTTGGCGGTGAAGAATGAGCAGTTCTTC.

This clonotype was picked up a small number of times. The chain joins TRBV25-1 to TRBJ1-5; TRBD1 is a possible D gene (6 bases). The germline gives CDR1 MGHDK, CDR2 SYGVNS. V was trimmed by 1 base and J by 6 bases, leaving 10 bases between them. This CDR3 has 14 residues. The CDR3 DNA is TGTGCCAGCAGTGAATCGTACAGGGTTCAGCCCCAGCATTTT. Translation: CASSESYRVQPQHF.

This clonotype was seen at least ten times. The V call is TRBV12-3 or TRBV12-4, the J call TRBJ2-5; 11 positions agree with TRBD1. The CDR3 is made up of 15 amino acids. V shed 3 bases, J shed 1 base, and the junction held 1 base outside the gene matches. CDR3 DNA sequence: TGTGCCAGCAGTTTTGGGACAGGGGGCCAAGAGACCCAGTACTTC. Translating it yields CASSFGTGGQETQYF.

This clonotype came up many times. This chain joins TRBV12-3 or TRBV12-4 and TRBJ2-1; 11 positions match TRBD2. J gave up 9 bases and V 5 bases, and 9 bases lay outside the gene matches. This CDR3 comprises 15 residues. In DNA form, the CDR3 reads TGTGCCAGCAGTAAACTAGCGGGAGCGATACTTGAGCAGTTCTTC. Amino acid sequence: CASSKLAGAILEQFF.

This clonotype was detected many times. The chain couples TRBV6-5 to TRBJ2-7, with a weak D call TRBD2 (5 bases). The CDR3 is 15 amino acids. Trimming took off 1 base at V and 5 bases at J, with 15 bases between the two ends. The germline V gene encodes CDR1 MNHEY and CDR2 SVGAGI. CDR3 loop: CASSYFAPPGNEQYF. The CDR3 region has the DNA TGTGCCAGCAGTTACTTCGCTCCTCCGGGGAACGAGCAGTACTTC.

V and J are TRBV19 and TRBJ2-1, with TRBD2 matching 11 bases. Germline V lookup: CDR1 LNHDA, CDR2 SQIVND (reference sequence). CDR3 size: 15 residues. J lost 4 bases, V lost 6 bases, and 5 bases had no gene match. CDR3 sequence: CASRETSGEYNEQFF. CDR3 coding DNA: TGTGCCAGTAGAGAGACTAGCGGGGAATACAATGAGCAGTTCTTC.

This rearrangement joins TRBV18 to TRBJ2-3; 7 bases are shared with TRBD1. The CDR3 sequence is 18 residues long. V dropped 0 bases and J dropped 1; count of bases not matched to a gene: 10. CDR1 and CDR2 from the germline V gene are KGHSH and LQKENI. The CDR3 spells CASSPPSGDSWGTDTQYF. In DNA form, the CDR3 reads TGTGCCAGCTCACCACCTTCTGGGGACAGCTGGGGCACAGATACGCAGTATTTT.

This clonotype was seen ten or more times. The chain couples TRBV7-2 to TRBJ2-5, with D tentatively TRBD2 (6 bases). Trimming took off 2 bases at V and 2 bases at J, with 9 bases between the two ends. The CDR3 runs to 14 residues. CDR1 and CDR2 (germline): SGHTA, FQGNSA. The CDR3 protein is CASSLREAQETQYF. The CDR3 DNA follows: TGTGCCAGCAGCTTAAGGGAGGCGCAAGAGACCCAGTACTTC.

The table lists this clonotype with many counts. The J gene is TRBJ2-1, the V gene TRBV12-3 or TRBV12-4, with D perhaps TRBD2 (5 bases). The V end lost 6 bases, the J end lost 7 bases, and 10 bases lay between the germline ends. This CDR3 has 12 residues. CDR3 in DNA: TGTGCCAGCAGCACTAGGAAGAATGAGCAGTTCTTC. This gives the protein CASSTRKNEQFF.

This clonotype has ten or more counts. The chain joins TRBV13 to TRBJ1-2; TRBD1 agrees at 10 bases. The CDR3 runs 14 residues. V lost 4 bases and J lost 5; bases outside the gene matches: 4. From germline, CDR1 is PRHDT and CDR2 FYEKMQ (reference sequence). The CDR3 sequence is CASSWTGGEYGYTF. The DNA of the CDR3 is TGTGCCAGCAGCTGGACAGGGGGGGAGTATGGCTACACCTTC. Combining the CDR3 with reference TRBV13 and TRBJ1-2 gives the whole variable domain AAGVIQSPRHLIKEKRETATLKCYPIPRHDTVYWYQQGPGQDPQFLISFYEKMQSDKGSIPDRFSAQQFSDYHSELNMSSLELGDSALYFCASSWTGGEYGYTFGSGTRLTVV.

V usage is TRBV12-3 or TRBV12-4 and J usage is TRBJ1-1; tentatively, D is TRBD1 (6 bases). Trimming removed 5 bases from V and 5 bases from J, with 9 bases in between. This CDR3 contains 12 residues. The chain's CDR3 is CASSHRVTEAFF. The DNA of the CDR3 is TGTGCCAGCAGTCACAGGGTGACTGAAGCTTTCTTT.

The CDR3 nucleotides are TGCGCCAGCAGCGCCATGACCGAGTTCTATGGCTACACCTTC. This encodes CASSAMTEFYGYTF. The rearrangement links TRBV5-1 to TRBJ1-2; D unclear. Germline-derived CDR1 and CDR2 are SGHRS and YFSETQ. V dropped 4 bases and J dropped 4 bases, with 14 bases sitting between them. The CDR3 has 14 amino acids.

About this clonotype itself: It may be a read error: a sequence one base away is much more abundant. J is TRBJ2-1 and V is TRBV5-1; tentatively, D is TRBD1 (7 bases). Trimming removed 4 bases at V and 3 bases at J, with 17 bases between. From germline, CDR1 is SGHRS and CDR2 YFSETQ. CDR3 length: 16 residues. The CDR3 DNA follows: TGCGCCAGCAGCCGGGCAGGGGGGCTGTTCTACAATGAGCAGTTCTTC. Translated, it gives CASSRAGGLFYNEQFF.

This clonotype was counted ten times or more. The rearrangement links TRBV5-1 to TRBJ2-7, with no clear D. The ends were cut back, 4 bases at V and 1 base at J, with 12 bases in the middle. CDR1 SGHRS and CDR2 YFSETQ come from the germline V gene. This CDR3 region has 14 residues. The CDR3 sequence: CASSADSTSYEQYF. In DNA form, the CDR3 reads TGCGCCAGCAGCGCTGACTCAACTTCCTACGAGCAGTACTTC. Full variable domain (missing parts from reference TRBV5-1 and TRBJ2-7): KAGVTQTPRYLIKTRGQQVTLSCSPISGHRSVSWYQQTPGQGLQFLFEYFSETQRNKGNFPGRFSGRQFSNSRSEMNVSTLELGDSALYLCASSADSTSYEQYFGPGTRLTVT.

In this sample, this clonotype turned up many times. This chain connects TRBV20-1 to TRBJ2-7; D gene ambiguous. The CDR3 contains 11 residues. Between the trimmed V and J ends, which lost 6 bases and 1 base, there was a span of 7 bases. CDR1 and CDR2 from the germline V gene are DFQATT and SNEGSKA (reference sequence). CDR3 DNA: TGCAGTGCCCACTTATCCTACGAGCAGTACTTC. Protein: CSAHLSYEQYF.

V is TRBV11-1 and J is TRBJ2-5; D might be TRBD1 (5 bases). The V gene lost 5 bases and the J gene lost 6 bases, with 13 bases spanning the gap. CDR1 SGHAT and CDR2 FQDESV come from the germline V gene (reference sequence). There are 13 residues in the CDR3. In DNA form, the CDR3 reads TGTGCCAGCAGCCTAAGGACACAAAAGACCCAGTACTTC. This sequence encodes CASSLRTQKTQYF. Combining the CDR3 with reference TRBV11-1 and TRBJ2-5 gives the whole variable domain EAEVAQSPRYKITEKSQAVAFWCDPISGHATLYWYRQILGQGPELLVQFQDESVVDDSQLPKDRFSAERLKGVDSTLKIQPAELGDSAMYLCASSLRTQKTQYFGPGTRLLVL.

This clonotype was counted at least ten times. The chain links TRBV28 to TRBJ2-5; D gene unclear. V was cut by 5 bases and J by 2 bases, with 9 bases left in between. The CDR3 runs 13 residues. Per the germline V gene, CDR1 is MDHEN and CDR2 is SYDVKM. The CDR3 coding sequence is TGTGCCAGCAGTCCCTCAAAGCAAGAGACCCAGTACTTC. Its protein product is CASSPSKQETQYF.

This clonotype was recorded many times. The CDR3 bases are TGTGCCAGCAGCGTAGATGCGGGAAGCTCCTACGAGCAGTACTTC. Protein: CASSVDAGSSYEQYF. V gene TRBV9 combines with J gene TRBJ2-7, with D perhaps matching TRBD2 (6 bases). V lost 0 bases, J lost 0 bases, and 10 bases lay in between. Germline CDR1 and CDR2: SGDLS and YYNGEE. The length of the CDR3 is 15 residues.

This clonotype was observed many times. The J gene is TRBJ2-7, the V gene TRBV27, with TRBD1 identical over 9 bases. Trimming removed 2 bases from V and 7 bases from J; junction bases left unmatched: 12. Germline V gene lookup returns CDR1 MNHEY and CDR2 SMNVEV (reference sequence). There are 16 residues in the CDR3. CDR3 loop: CASSLGPGQGDQEQYF. CDR3 nucleotide sequence: TGTGCCAGCAGTTTAGGACCGGGACAGGGAGATCAGGAGCAGTACTTC.

This clonotype was counted many times. The V gene is TRBV12-3 or TRBV12-4, the J gene TRBJ2-2, with 12 bases lining up with TRBD2. With V trimmed by 6 bases and J by 3 bases, 11 bases remained unmatched. The CDR3 consists of 18 residues. The CDR3 bases are TGTGCCAGCAGCCGAACCTGGACTAGCGGGGTCGACACCGGGGAGCTGTTTTTT. Protein: CASSRTWTSGVDTGELFF.